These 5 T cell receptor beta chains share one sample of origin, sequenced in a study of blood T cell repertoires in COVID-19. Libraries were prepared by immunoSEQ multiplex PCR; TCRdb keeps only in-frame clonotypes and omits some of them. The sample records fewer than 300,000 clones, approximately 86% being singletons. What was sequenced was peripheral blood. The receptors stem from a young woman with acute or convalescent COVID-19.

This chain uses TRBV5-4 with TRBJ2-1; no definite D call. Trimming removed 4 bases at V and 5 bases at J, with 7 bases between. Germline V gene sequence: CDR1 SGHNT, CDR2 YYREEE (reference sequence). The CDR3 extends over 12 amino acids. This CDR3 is CASSPFNNEQFF. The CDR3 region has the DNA TGTGCCAGCAGCCCCTTTAACAATGAGCAGTTCTTC.

CDR3 region: CASSLGQGYSYEQYF. CDR3 coding DNA: TGTGCCAGCAGCTTAGGGCAGGGGTATTCCTACGAGCAGTACTTC. This chain joins TRBV7-9 and TRBJ2-7, with D possibly matching TRBD1 (6 bases). This CDR3 is built from 15 residues. Germline lookup yields CDR1 SEHNR and CDR2 FQNEAQ (reference sequence). Trimming removed 1 base from V and 1 base from J, with 11 bases in between.

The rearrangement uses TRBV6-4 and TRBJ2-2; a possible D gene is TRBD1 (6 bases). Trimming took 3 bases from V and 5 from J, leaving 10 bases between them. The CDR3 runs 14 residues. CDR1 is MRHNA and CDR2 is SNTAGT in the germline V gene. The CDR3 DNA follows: TGTGCCAGCAGTGAGCAGGGGCGGACCGGGGAGCTGTTTTTT. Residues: CASSEQGRTGELFF.

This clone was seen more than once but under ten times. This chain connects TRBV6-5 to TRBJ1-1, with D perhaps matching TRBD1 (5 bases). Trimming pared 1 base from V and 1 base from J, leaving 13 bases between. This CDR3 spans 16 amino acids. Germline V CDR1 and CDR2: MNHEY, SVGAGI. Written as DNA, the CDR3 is TGTGCCAGCAGTTACTTCCCCGGAGGGACGAACACTGAAGCTTTCTTT. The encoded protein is CASSYFPGGTNTEAFF.

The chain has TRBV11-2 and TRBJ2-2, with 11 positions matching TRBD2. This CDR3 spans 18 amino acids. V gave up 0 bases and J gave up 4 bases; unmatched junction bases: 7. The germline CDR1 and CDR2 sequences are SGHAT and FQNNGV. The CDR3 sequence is CASSLDRGLAGGTGELFF. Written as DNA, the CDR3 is TGTGCCAGCAGCTTAGATCGAGGGCTAGCGGGAGGCACCGGGGAGCTGTTTTTT.